This T cell receptor (beta chain) is from a study of CD8 T cells in Susac syndrome. This CDR3 has 12 residues. The germline CDR1 and CDR2 sequences are LNHDA and SQIVND (reference sequence). Trimming removed 11 bases at V and 7 bases at J, with 15 bases between. Sequencing of TCR beta covered CD8+ and CD4+ T cells obtained from blood. Control patients had untreated stable or active relapsing-remitting multiple sclerosis by revised McDonald criteria. TEMRA cells were FACS-enriched and CD8+ and CD4+ T cells negatively isolated. An input of roughly 0.5 to 1 ug of RNA was subjected to reverse transcription using random hexamers. Across 54 Vbeta and 13 Jbeta, immunoSEQ multiplex PCR amplified TCR beta CDR3. TCRdb re-called the immunoSEQ multiplex PCR reads through MiXCR, storing one row per CDR3 protein. In the table there are hundreds of thousands of distinct CDR3 sequences, roughly 93% of which are singletons.

What was sequenced was CD4+ T cells from PBMCs. The chain employs TRBV19 and TRBJ1-5; unclear D gene. The sequence came from a human donor with multiple sclerosis. The CDR3 region is CAGGWAGQPQHF. Written as DNA, the CDR3 is TGTGCCGGTGGATGGGCGGGGCAGCCCCAGCATTTT. Supplemented by reference TRBV19 and TRBJ1-5, the full variable domain reads DGGITQSPKYLFRKEGQNVTLSCEQNLNHDAMYWYRQDPGQGLRLIYYSQIVNDFQKGDIAEGYSVSREKKESFPLTVTSAQKNPTAFYLCAGGWAGQPQHFGDGTRLSIL.